This T cell receptor (beta chain) was observed in a study of T-cell reconstitution after alpha-beta-depleted transplantation in children. Germline CDR1 and CDR2: SGDLS and YYNGEE. V gave up 0 bases and J gave up 1 base, with 10 bases separating them. There are 15 residues in the CDR3. For TCRbeta, the library was prepared with unique molecular identifiers. Each CDR3 protein is one row after TCRdb ran MiXCR on the PCR reads. The sample includes some 550,000 distinct CDR3 sequences, approximately 16% of them seen just once. The TCR comes from a human donor who donated a stem cell graft to a child with acute lymphoblastic leukemia. Material: PBMCs from the stem cell graft donor, obtained from the stem cell graft. The rearrangement joins TRBV9 to TRBJ2-5, with D possibly being TRBD2 (6 bases). CDR3 sequence: CASSVGGGLQETQYF. The CDR3 DNA is TGTGCCAGCAGCGTAGGAGGAGGGCTCCAAGAGACCCAGTACTTC. Drawing the rest from reference TRBV9 and TRBJ2-5, the complete variable domain is DSGVTQTPKHLITATGQRVTLRCSPRSGDLSVYWYQQSLDQGLQFLIQYYNGEERAKGNILERFSAQQFPDLHSELNLSSLELGDSALYFCASSVGGGLQETQYFGPGTRLLVL.